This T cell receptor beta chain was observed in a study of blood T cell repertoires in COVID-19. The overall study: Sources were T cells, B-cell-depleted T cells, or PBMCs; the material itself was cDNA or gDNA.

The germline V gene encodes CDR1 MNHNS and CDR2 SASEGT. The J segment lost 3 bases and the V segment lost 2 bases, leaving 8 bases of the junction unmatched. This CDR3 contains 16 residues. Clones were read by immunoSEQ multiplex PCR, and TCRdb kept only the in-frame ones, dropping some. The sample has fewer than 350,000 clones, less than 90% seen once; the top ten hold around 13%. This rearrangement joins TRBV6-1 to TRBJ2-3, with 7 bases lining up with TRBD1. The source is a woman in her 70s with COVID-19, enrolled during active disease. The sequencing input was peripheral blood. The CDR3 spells CASSERLRGLTDTQYF. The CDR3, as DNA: TGTGCCAGCAGTGAACGGTTGAGGGGGCTGACAGATACGCAGTATTTT.